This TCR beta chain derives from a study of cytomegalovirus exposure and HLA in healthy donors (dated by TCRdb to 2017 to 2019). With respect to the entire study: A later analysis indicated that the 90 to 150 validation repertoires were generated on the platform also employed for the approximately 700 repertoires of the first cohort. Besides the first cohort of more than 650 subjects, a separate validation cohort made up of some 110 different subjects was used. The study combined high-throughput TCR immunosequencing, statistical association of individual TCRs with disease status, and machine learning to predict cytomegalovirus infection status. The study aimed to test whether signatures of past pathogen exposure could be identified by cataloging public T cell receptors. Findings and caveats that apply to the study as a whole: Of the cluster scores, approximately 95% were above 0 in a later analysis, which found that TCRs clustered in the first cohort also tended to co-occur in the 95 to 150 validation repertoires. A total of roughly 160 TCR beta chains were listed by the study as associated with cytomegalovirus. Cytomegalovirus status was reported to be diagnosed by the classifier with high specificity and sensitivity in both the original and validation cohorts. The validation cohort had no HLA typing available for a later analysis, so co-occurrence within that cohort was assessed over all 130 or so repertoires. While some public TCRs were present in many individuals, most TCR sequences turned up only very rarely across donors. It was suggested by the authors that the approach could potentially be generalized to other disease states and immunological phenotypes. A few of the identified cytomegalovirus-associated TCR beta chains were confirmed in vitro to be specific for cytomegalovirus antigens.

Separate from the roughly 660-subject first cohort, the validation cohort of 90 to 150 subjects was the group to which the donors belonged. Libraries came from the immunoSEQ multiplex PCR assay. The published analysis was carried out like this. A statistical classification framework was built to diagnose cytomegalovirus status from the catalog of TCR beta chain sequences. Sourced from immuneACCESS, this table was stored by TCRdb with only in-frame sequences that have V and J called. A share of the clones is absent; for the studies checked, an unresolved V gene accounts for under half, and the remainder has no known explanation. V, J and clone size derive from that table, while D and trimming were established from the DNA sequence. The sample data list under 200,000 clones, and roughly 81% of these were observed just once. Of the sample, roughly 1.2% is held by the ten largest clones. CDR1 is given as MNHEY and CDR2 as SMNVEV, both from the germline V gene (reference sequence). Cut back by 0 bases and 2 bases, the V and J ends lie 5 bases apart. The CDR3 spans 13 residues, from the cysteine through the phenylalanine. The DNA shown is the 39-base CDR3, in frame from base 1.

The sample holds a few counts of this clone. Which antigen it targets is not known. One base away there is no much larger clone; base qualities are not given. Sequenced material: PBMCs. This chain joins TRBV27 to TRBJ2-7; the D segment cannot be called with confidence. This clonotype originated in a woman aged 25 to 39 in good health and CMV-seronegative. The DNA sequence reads TGTGCCAGCAGTTTATCGCGAGCCTACGAGCAGTACTTC. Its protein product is CASSLSRAYEQYF.